This T cell receptor beta chain stems from a study of shared clonotypes between healthy human individuals. About the research overall: For every donor, three CD4 naive, three CD4 memory, two CD8 naive and one CD8 memory plates were used.

Study results and limitations: Naive CD4 clonotypes overlapped across a handful of donors at approximately 4.5%.

Points on this clone: Its antigen remains unidentified.

The run depth of the assay was deep. Data came from immunoSEQ multiplex PCR; TCRdb stores just in-frame clones and leaves some out. Counted here are 630,000 or so clones, roughly 98% occurring once; the ten biggest clones make up 0.3% to 0.35%. CD45RO-negative, CCR7-positively selected cells formed the naive CD8 fraction, excluding terminally differentiated effector memory CD45RA+ cells. In germline, CDR1 is MNHNY, CDR2 SVGAGI (reference sequence). The CDR3 extends over 11 amino acids. Trimming took 2 bases from V and 9 from J, leaving 5 bases between them. The TCR sequence derives from a man aged 30 to 39 in good health. Sequenced: naive CD8+ T cells sorted from blood. The rearrangement links TRBV6-6 to TRBJ2-1; no definite D call. Here the CDR3 DNA reads TGTGCCAGCAGTTACGCGGCTGAGCAGTTCTTC. Its protein is CASSYAAEQFF.